Presented here are 15 T cell receptor beta chains from one specimen sequenced in a study of blood T cell repertoires in COVID-19. This table comes from immunoSEQ multiplex PCR, and its TCRdb copy is limited to in-frame clones, with some not included. The table includes 310,000 or so clones, over 75% detected once. The source material was peripheral blood. The origin of the receptors is a woman between 45 and 60 years old with active or convalescent COVID-19.

The rearrangement joins TRBV6-6 to TRBJ2-7, with D tentatively TRBD1 (6 bases). There are 13 residues in the CDR3. The germline V gene encodes CDR1 MNHNY and CDR2 SVGAGI (reference sequence). V was trimmed by 6 bases and J by 1 base, leaving 10 bases between them. The CDR3: CASSLQGSYEQYF. CDR3 bases: TGTGCCAGCAGCTTACAGGGTTCCTACGAGCAGTACTTC.

The chain employs TRBV7-2 and TRBJ1-1; TRBD1 matches 7 bases. Unmatched junction bases numbered 11, after V lost 3 bases and J lost 4 bases. The CDR3 runs to 16 residues. CDR1 is SGHTA, CDR2 FQGNSA, per germline. CDR3 loop: CASSFRVLTGATEAFF. As DNA, the CDR3 is TGTGCCAGCAGCTTCCGCGTCCTAACAGGGGCCACTGAAGCTTTCTTT.

The V gene is TRBV15, the J gene TRBJ2-1, with D maybe TRBD2 (6 bases). V was cut by 6 bases and J by 10 bases, with 13 bases left in between. There are 12 residues in the CDR3. Germline V gene sequence: CDR1 LNHNV, CDR2 YYDKDF (reference sequence). The CDR3 loop is CATSLRRDEQFF. The CDR3 DNA sequence: TGTGCCACCAGTTTGAGGCGGGACGAGCAGTTCTTC. Supplemented by reference TRBV15 and TRBJ2-1, the full variable domain reads DAMVIQNPRYQVTQFGKPVTLSCSQTLNHNVMYWYQQKSSQAPKLLFHYYDKDFNNEADTPDNFQSRRPNTSFCFLDIRSPGLGDTAMYLCATSLRRDEQFFGPGTRLTVL.

The rearrangement joins TRBV6-6 to TRBJ1-1, with D possibly TRBD1 on 5 matching bases. V lost 0 bases to trimming and J lost 6 bases, with 11 bases between them. Germline lookup yields CDR1 MNHNY and CDR2 SVGAGI (reference sequence). This CDR3 contains 14 residues. CDR3 DNA: TGTGCCAGCAGTTACTCGGGGGGAACGCCTGAAGCTTTCTTT. It specifies CASSYSGGTPEAFF.

The V call is TRBV21-1, the J call TRBJ2-7; the table's D call, TRBD1, has no DNA check behind it. TRBV21-1 is given as a pseudogene. The CDR3 has 14 amino acids. CDR3 amino acids: CASSEQAHSYEQYF. CDR3 DNA sequence: TGTGCCAGCAGCGAACAGGCCCACTCCTACGAGCAGTACTTC.

V is TRBV6-5 and J is TRBJ1-5; D ambiguous. Looked up from germline, CDR1 is MNHEY and CDR2 is SVGAGI. Trimming stripped 6 bases from V and 7 bases from J, with 13 bases between. CDR3 length: 13 residues. CDR3 nucleotide sequence: TGTGCCAGCAGCTCCGGGGATGGGCAGCCCCAGCATTTT. Translated, it gives CASSSGDGQPQHF.

The rearrangement joins TRBV6-2 or TRBV6-3 to TRBJ1-2; D is unclear. V was pared by 5 bases and J by 2 bases, with 6 bases between. CDR1 is MNHEY and CDR2 is SVGEGT in the germline V gene. This CDR3 region has 12 residues. Here the CDR3 DNA reads TGTGCCAGCAGTCTCGTGAACTATGGCTACACCTTC. Translating it yields CASSLVNYGYTF.

This clone appeared a few times. The rearrangement uses TRBV7-2 and TRBJ2-3; D gene unclear. The CDR3 totals 14 residues. V was clipped by 5 bases and J by 4 bases, with 13 bases between them. Germline V gene data show CDR1 as SGHTA and CDR2 as FQGNSA. This chain's CDR3 is CASSPGSVSDTQYF. CDR3 DNA sequence: TGTGCCAGCAGCCCAGGCTCCGTTTCAGATACGCAGTATTTT. Combining the CDR3 with reference TRBV7-2 and TRBJ2-3 gives the whole variable domain GAGVSQSPSNKVTEKGKDVELRCDPISGHTALYWYRQSLGQGLEFLIYFQGNSAPDKSGLPSDRFSAERTGGSVSTLTIQRTQQEDSAVYLCASSPGSVSDTQYFGPGTRLTVL.

This chain uses TRBV5-5 with TRBJ2-1; 15 bases align to TRBD2. Germline CDR1 and CDR2: SGHKS and YYEKEE (reference sequence). The CDR3 totals 16 residues. V was pared by 3 bases and J by 8 bases, with 6 bases of the junction left unmatched. The CDR3 sequence is CASSSGGTSGRYEQFF. In DNA form, the CDR3 reads TGTGCCAGCAGCTCGGGGGGGACTAGCGGGAGGTATGAGCAGTTCTTC.

The chain's CDR3 is CASSYSGPRVDGYTF. CDR3 sequence (DNA): TGTGCCAGCAGTTACTCGGGGCCCCGGGTGGATGGCTACACCTTC. V is TRBV6-6 and J is TRBJ1-2, with D tentatively TRBD1 (5 bases). There are 15 residues in the CDR3. Deletions cut 0 bases from V and 6 bases from J, with 14 bases between. Germline V gene lookup returns CDR1 MNHNY and CDR2 SVGAGI (reference sequence).

V usage is TRBV4-1 and J usage is TRBJ2-7, with D possibly TRBD1 on 6 matching bases. V lost 2 bases and J lost 6, with 14 bases in between. The CDR3 consists of 14 residues. The germline gives CDR1 MGHRA, CDR2 YSYEKL. CDR3 in DNA: TGCGCCAGCAGCCAAATTCTCAGGGGCCGCGAGCAGTACTTC. Translated, it gives CASSQILRGREQYF.

This clone has more than one count but fewer than ten. V is TRBV5-1 and J is TRBJ2-1; D might be TRBD1 (5 bases). Trimming took off 3 bases at V and 7 bases at J, with 8 bases between the two ends. CDR1 SGHRS and CDR2 YFSETQ come from the germline V gene. The CDR3 has 12 residues. CDR3 residues: CASSSQGNEQFF. Here the CDR3 DNA reads TGCGCCAGCAGCTCCCAGGGAAATGAGCAGTTCTTC.

The V gene is TRBV11-2, the J gene TRBJ1-1; 8 bases line up with TRBD1. Germline V lookup: CDR1 SGHAT, CDR2 FQNNGV. V trimming: 3 bases; J trimming: 9 bases; junction bases outside the gene matches: 6. This CDR3 region has 13 residues. CDR3 residues: CASSLTGAQQAFF. The CDR3 DNA reads TGTGCCAGCAGCTTGACAGGGGCTCAACAAGCTTTCTTT.

The V gene is TRBV6-5, the J gene TRBJ1-2; maybe TRBD1 (6 bases). Germline V lookup: CDR1 MNHEY, CDR2 SVGAGI. The CDR3 extends over 14 amino acids. V lost 6 bases, J lost 4 bases, and 15 bases lay in between. CDR3 sequence: CASRRSGHFYGYTF. CDR3 in DNA: TGTGCCAGCAGAAGATCGGGACATTTCTATGGCTACACCTTC.

This chain uses TRBV7-2 with TRBJ1-5; maybe TRBD1 (5 bases). Between the trimmed V and J ends, which lost 1 base and 4 bases, there was a span of 17 bases. The CDR3 runs to 17 residues. In germline, CDR1 is SGHTA, CDR2 FQGNSA. The CDR3 protein is CASSLGLGRLQNQPQHF. CDR3 DNA sequence: TGTGCCAGCAGCTTAGGTCTGGGGCGACTTCAGAATCAGCCCCAGCATTTT.